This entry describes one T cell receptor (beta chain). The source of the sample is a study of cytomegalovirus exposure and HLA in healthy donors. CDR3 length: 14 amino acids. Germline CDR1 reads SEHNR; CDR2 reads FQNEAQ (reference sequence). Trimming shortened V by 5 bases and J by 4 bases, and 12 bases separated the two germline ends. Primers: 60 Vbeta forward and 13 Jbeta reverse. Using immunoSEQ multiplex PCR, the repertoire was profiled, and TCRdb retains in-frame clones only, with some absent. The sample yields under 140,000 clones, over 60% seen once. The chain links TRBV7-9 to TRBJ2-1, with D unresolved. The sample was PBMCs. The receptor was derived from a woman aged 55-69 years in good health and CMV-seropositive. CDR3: CASSRFQAYNEQFF. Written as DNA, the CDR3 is TGTGCCAGCAGCCGCTTTCAGGCTTACAATGAGCAGTTCTTC.